The 26 T cell receptor beta chains reported below all come from one sample, sequenced in a study of identical twins. MiXCR, applied by TCRdb to the 5' RACE reads, yields one record per CDR3 protein. The table records 200,000 to 300,000 distinct CDR3 sequences, roughly a tenth of them present only once. The specimen sequenced was memory T cells sorted from blood. These TCRs come from a middle-aged man in good health.

This clonotype came up many times. V is TRBV2 and J is TRBJ1-1, with a possible D match to TRBD1 (5 bases). Trimming shortened V by 3 bases and J by 2 bases, and 16 bases separated the two germline ends. In germline, CDR1 is SNHLY, CDR2 FYNNEI. The length of the CDR3 is 16 residues. Written as DNA, the CDR3 is TGTGCCAGCAGTGACATTGGTGGCAGGGTCAACACTGAAGCTTTCTTT. Protein: CASSDIGGRVNTEAFF.

This clonotype was found many times. The V call is TRBV20-1, the J call TRBJ2-3; the D gene is possibly TRBD1 (6 bases). Germline CDR1 DFQATT, CDR2 SNEGSKA (reference sequence). With 4 bases removed from V and 0 bases from J, the gap between germline ends came to 11 bases. The CDR3 loop spans 14 amino acids. This CDR3 reads CSATPGTSTDTQYF. DNA of the CDR3: TGCAGTGCTACTCCCGGGACAAGCACAGATACGCAGTATTTT.

This clonotype was seen many times. The chain is built from TRBV6-2 or TRBV6-3 and TRBJ2-3; D ambiguous. This CDR3 contains 20 residues. Trimming cost V 3 bases and J 2 bases, with 27 bases left between them. The germline V gene encodes CDR1 MNHEY and CDR2 SVGEGT. CDR3 DNA: TGTGCCAGCAGTTATCGACGCTCTGGCGGATGGACGAATCCCACAGATACGCAGTATTTT. Amino acid sequence: CASSYRRSGGWTNPTDTQYF.

This chain connects TRBV6-1 to TRBJ2-5, with TRBD1 identical over 7 bases. Germline V CDR1 and CDR2: MNHNS, SASEGT. The CDR3 totals 13 residues. The V segment lost 7 bases and the J segment 5 bases; nucleotides outside the gene matches: 7. CDR3: CASTPGQWETQYF. CDR3 DNA: TGTGCCAGCACTCCGGGACAGTGGGAGACCCAGTACTTC.

The V call is TRBV29-1, the J call TRBJ1-4; 8 bases agree with TRBD1. The CDR3 has 11 residues. Germline lookup yields CDR1 SQVTM and CDR2 ANQGSEA. J gave up 8 bases and V 8 bases, and 4 bases lay outside the gene matches. This CDR3 reads CSSRTGEKLFF. CDR3 DNA: TGCAGCTCACGGACAGGGGAAAAACTGTTTTTT.

The rearrangement links TRBV5-1 to TRBJ2-7; TRBD2 might be the D (5 bases). Trimming took off 4 bases at V and 7 bases at J, with 15 bases between the two ends. The V gene's germline CDR1 is SGHRS and CDR2 YFSETQ. The CDR3 consists of 13 residues. The CDR3 region is CASSPGVDGEQYF. The CDR3 DNA reads TGCGCCAGCAGCCCCGGGGTCGACGGAGAGCAGTACTTC.

This clonotype has a handful of counts. This CDR3 reads CASSFEEETYEQYF. The CDR3 DNA sequence: TGTGCCAGCAGCTTCGAAGAGGAGACCTACGAGCAGTACTTC. The rearrangement joins TRBV7-9 to TRBJ2-7; no firm D call. V was cut by 3 bases and J by 2 bases, with 11 bases left in between. Per the germline V gene, CDR1 is SEHNR and CDR2 is FQNEAQ (reference sequence). This CDR3 region has 14 residues.

This clonotype has just a few counts. The V call is TRBV10-3, the J call TRBJ2-5, with a tentative D call TRBD2 (6 bases). CDR1 ENHRY and CDR2 SYGVKD come from the germline V gene. This CDR3 has 14 residues. V gave up 10 bases and J gave up 1 base, with 16 bases separating them. The CDR3 sequence: CATRDLETQETQYF. As DNA, the CDR3 is TGTGCCACCCGGGACTTAGAAACCCAAGAGACCCAGTACTTC.

This clonotype came up many times. The rearrangement uses TRBV15 and TRBJ1-3, with 12 bases that match TRBD1. CDR1 is LNHNV, CDR2 YYDKDF, per germline (reference sequence). The CDR3 covers 18 residues. V gave up 7 bases and J gave up 2 bases; unmatched junction bases: 12. The CDR3 sequence is CATKPGQGALATGNTIYF. The CDR3 DNA reads as TGTGCCACCAAACCGGGACAGGGGGCTTTGGCGACTGGAAACACCATATATTTT.

This clonotype occurred many times. The V call is TRBV7-8, the J call TRBJ1-3; no definite D call. CDR1 is SGHVS, CDR2 FQNEAQ, per germline. V was cut by 1 base and J by 2 bases, with 6 bases left in between. The CDR3 contains 14 residues. The CDR3 region has the DNA TGTGCCAGCAGCTTAGGAACTACTGGAAACACCATATATTTT. Translated, it gives CASSLGTTGNTIYF.

This clonotype was detected only a few times. The rearrangement uses TRBV20-1 and TRBJ1-3; TRBD1 agrees at 8 bases. The V segment lost 5 bases and the J segment 2 bases; nucleotides outside the gene matches: 5. Germline assignment: CDR1 DFQATT and CDR2 SNEGSKA (reference sequence). This CDR3 has 14 residues. In nucleotides, the CDR3 is TGCAGTGCTCCCCAGGGGGCCCCTGGAAACACCATATATTTT. The encoded protein is CSAPQGAPGNTIYF.

The CDR3: CASSPSGGASQFF. For the CDR3, the DNA is TGTGCCAGCAGCCCTAGCGGGGGGGCCAGCCAGTTCTTC. This chain links TRBV3-1 with TRBJ2-1, with TRBD2 matching over 12 bases. The CDR3 is 13 amino acids. Germline V gene sequence: CDR1 LGHDT, CDR2 YNNKEL (reference sequence). The V segment lost 4 bases and the J segment 13 bases; nucleotides outside the gene matches: 5.

This clonotype was counted at least ten times. V usage is TRBV20-1 and J usage is TRBJ1-1; tentatively, D is TRBD1 (6 bases). The CDR3 contains 14 residues. V dropped 4 bases and J dropped 4 bases, with 16 bases sitting between them. Germline-derived CDR1 and CDR2 are DFQATT and SNEGSKA (reference sequence). The CDR3 nucleotides are TGCAGTGCTAACATCCAGGGGATTGGCACTGAAGCTTTCTTT. Its protein product is CSANIQGIGTEAFF.

Only a few counts were recorded for this clonotype. The chain uses TRBV11-3 and TRBJ2-5; tentatively, D is TRBD2 (6 bases). The CDR3 is 16 amino acids. The V end was cut by 5 bases, the J end by 7 bases, with 23 bases between. CDR1 and CDR2 (germline): SGHNT, YENEEA. CDR3 protein: CASSTREGGPSGTQYF. DNA for the CDR3: TGTGCCAGCAGCACCCGGGAAGGAGGGCCTTCGGGGACCCAGTACTTC.

J is TRBJ2-3 and V is TRBV30; D might be TRBD1 (6 bases). This CDR3 region has 16 residues. Germline V gene data show CDR1 as GTSNPN and CDR2 as SVGIG (reference sequence). V was cut by 0 bases and J by 4 bases, with 17 bases left in between. The CDR3 here is CAWSVIGRGNSDTQYF. Here the CDR3 DNA reads TGTGCCTGGAGTGTAATTGGCAGGGGTAATTCAGATACGCAGTATTTT.

Details on this clonotype: Germline and junction disagree at one end, which may indicate a read error. The DNA of the CDR3 is TGTCCCAGCAGCGTAGCCCCCACAGGGGTTGAGCAGTTCTTC. Amino acid sequence: CPSSVAPTGVEQFF. J is TRBJ2-1 and V is TRBV9; 7 nucleotides agree with TRBD1. The CDR3 is made up of 14 amino acids. Germline lookup yields CDR1 SGDLS and CDR2 YYNGEE. Drawing the rest from reference TRBV9 and TRBJ2-1, the complete variable domain is DSGVTQTPKHLITATGQRVTLRCSPRSGDLSVYWYQQSLDQGLQFLIQYYNGEERAKGNILERFSAQQFPDLHSELNLSSLELGDSALYFCPSSVAPTGVEQFFGPGTRLTVL.

This clonotype was counted at least ten times. The genes are TRBV28 and TRBJ1-3; tentatively, D is TRBD1 (5 bases). The V gene lost 7 bases and the J gene lost 5 bases, with 18 bases spanning the gap. Germline V gene lookup returns CDR1 MDHEN and CDR2 SYDVKM. The CDR3 runs to 15 residues. CDR3 sequence: CASTSGGSRRNTIYF. CDR3 nucleotide sequence: TGTGCCAGCACCTCCGGGGGGTCTCGCCGAAACACCATATATTTT.

This clonotype has a handful of counts. This rearrangement joins TRBV12-3 or TRBV12-4 to TRBJ1-3; 9 bases are shared with TRBD1. The length of the CDR3 is 14 residues. Unmatched junction bases numbered 2, after V lost 5 bases and J lost 3 bases. The CDR3 is CASSLTGGGNTIYF. In nucleotides, the CDR3 is TGTGCCAGCAGTCTGACAGGGGGTGGAAACACCATATATTTT.

This clonotype has ten or more counts. The rearrangement links TRBV28 to TRBJ2-3; 9 bases match TRBD2. The V gene's germline CDR1 is MDHEN and CDR2 SYDVKM. The CDR3 runs to 14 residues. V gave up 2 bases and J gave up 7 bases; unmatched junction bases: 4. The CDR3 loop is CASSLLAGHYTQYF. DNA for the CDR3: TGTGCCAGCAGTTTACTAGCGGGGCACTATACGCAGTATTTT.

The V gene is TRBV7-8, the J gene TRBJ2-1; D is unclear. Germline assignment: CDR1 SGHVS and CDR2 FQNEAQ. Trimming removed 5 bases at V and 6 bases at J, with 8 bases between. This CDR3 has 12 residues. The CDR3 DNA is TGTGCCAGCAGCCCCTATAGCAATGAGCAGTTCTTC. It translates to CASSPYSNEQFF.

Ten or more counts support this clonotype. This chain connects TRBV4-1 to TRBJ1-1, with TRBD1 matching over 9 bases. Germline-derived CDR1 and CDR2 are MGHRA and YSYEKL. Trimming took 2 bases from V and 5 from J; bases not matched to a gene: 6. This CDR3 is built from 15 residues. The CDR3 bases are TGCGCCAGCAGCCAATCAGGACAGGGGAGGACTGAAGCTTTCTTT. It is translated as CASSQSGQGRTEAFF.

This clonotype showed up just a few times. CDR3 amino acids: CASSMDRGSGANVLTF. In nucleotides, the CDR3 is TGTGCCAGCAGCATGGACAGGGGCTCTGGGGCCAACGTCCTGACTTTC. The chain uses TRBV5-4 and TRBJ2-6, with 9 positions matching TRBD1. Unmatched junction bases numbered 2, after V lost 4 bases and J lost 0 bases. The germline gives CDR1 SGHNT, CDR2 YYREEE (reference sequence). This CDR3 is 16 amino acids long.

The V gene is TRBV29-1, the J gene TRBJ2-1; no clear D. CDR3 size: 11 residues. Germline V CDR1 and CDR2: SQVTM, ANQGSEA. V gave up 7 bases and J gave up 3 bases, with 7 bases separating them. CDR3 sequence reads: CSAQYYNEQFF. For the CDR3, the DNA is TGCAGCGCCCAGTACTACAATGAGCAGTTCTTC.

This clonotype appeared a few times. V gene TRBV12-3 or TRBV12-4 combines with J gene TRBJ2-2; TRBD1 agrees at 9 bases. V lost 5 bases to trimming and J lost 4 bases; unmatched junction nucleotides: 5. CDR3 length: 15 residues. The CDR3, as DNA: TGTGCCAGCAGTCTTCCGGGACAGGGCACCGGGGAGCTGTTTTTT. It yields the protein CASSLPGQGTGELFF.

V gene TRBV20-1 combines with J gene TRBJ2-3, with D perhaps TRBD1 or TRBD2 (5 bases each). The CDR3 is made up of 17 amino acids. The V and J ends lost 0 bases and 0 bases respectively, with 16 bases between them. In germline, CDR1 is DFQATT, CDR2 SNEGSKA (reference sequence). The chain's CDR3 is CSARDARDGSSTDTQYF. The CDR3 coding sequence is TGCAGTGCTAGAGATGCGAGGGACGGCTCTAGCACAGATACGCAGTATTTT.

This clonotype showed up many times. V gene TRBV29-1 combines with J gene TRBJ2-5, with TRBD1 identical over 12 bases. The ends lost 0 bases at V and 5 bases at J; junction bases unmatched: 4. Germline V gene lookup returns CDR1 SQVTM and CDR2 ANQGSEA. The CDR3 is 15 amino acids. This CDR3 is CSVEDRGQGAETQYF. Here the CDR3 DNA reads TGCAGCGTTGAAGATCGGGGACAGGGGGCTGAGACCCAGTACTTC.